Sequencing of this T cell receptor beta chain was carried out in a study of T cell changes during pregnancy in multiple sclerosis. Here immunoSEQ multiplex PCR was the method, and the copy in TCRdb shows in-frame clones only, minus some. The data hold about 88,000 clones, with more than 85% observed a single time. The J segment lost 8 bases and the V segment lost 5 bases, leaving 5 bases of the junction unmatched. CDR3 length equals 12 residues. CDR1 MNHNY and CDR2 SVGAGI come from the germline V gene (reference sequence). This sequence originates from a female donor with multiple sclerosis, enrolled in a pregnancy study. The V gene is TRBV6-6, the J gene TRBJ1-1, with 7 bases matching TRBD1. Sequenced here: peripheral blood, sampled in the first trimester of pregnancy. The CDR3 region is CASSNRGREAFF. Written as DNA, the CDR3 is TGTGCCAGCAGTAACAGGGGCCGAGAAGCTTTCTTT.